Below are 2 T cell receptor beta chains sequenced from a single sample in a study listed by TCRdb under 2016. Library prep was done by RT-PCR. TCRdb shows the sequencer as Illumina MiSeq. The public reads were reprocessed in TCRdb via fastp at Q25 and MiXCR, keeping in-frame beta chains. Here each entry gathers all rows of one CDR3 protein and keeps the most common genes and DNA. Present in this sample are around 700,000 distinct CDR3 sequences, about 14% of which were seen just once. The leading ten clones occupy 3.6% of the sample. Sequenced material: memory CD4+ T cells from blood. All receptors derive from a female donor in good health, serving as a healthy control.

This clonotype was detected ten times or more. The V call is TRBV12-3 or TRBV12-4, the J call TRBJ1-4; the D is unclear. The CDR3 contains 15 residues. Deletions cut 6 bases from V and 0 bases from J, with 11 bases between. CDR3 DNA: TGTGCCAGCAGGATATCACCGGCAACTAATGAAAAACTGTTTTTT. Translated, it gives CASRISPATNEKLFF.

This clonotype has ten or more counts. The chain combines TRBV10-3 with TRBJ2-3; D is unresolved. This CDR3 region has 11 residues. V gave up 8 bases and J gave up 6 bases, with 9 bases separating them. CDR1 and CDR2 from the germline V gene are ENHRY and SYGVKD. The CDR3 region has the DNA TGTGCCATCGGGCTTAAGGATACGCAGTATTTT. Its translation is CAIGLKDTQYF.